Presented here are 25 T cell receptor beta chains from one specimen sequenced in a study of T cell repertoires in cytomegalovirus infection. TCRdb independently ran MiXCR on the reads; one entry per CDR3 protein. The sample comprises around 900,000 distinct CDR3 sequences, approximately 32% of which are singletons, and about an eighth rests with the top ten. These TCRs' antigens remain unknown. This specimen was cultured CD8+ T cells from PBMCs, taken from culture after CMV antigen stimulation. The receptors originated from a human donor in good health (CMV status not recorded). Some clones in this sample may be carry-over from other donors' samples.

The chain links TRBV28 to TRBJ1-6, with 8 bases that match TRBD1. With V trimmed by 6 bases and J by 8 bases, 9 bases remained unmatched. CDR3 size: 15 residues. Germline V gives CDR1 MDHEN, CDR2 SYDVKM. The chain's CDR3 is CASRRGTGGDSPLHF. CDR3 DNA sequence: TGTGCCAGCAGGAGGGGCACAGGGGGGGATTCACCCCTCCACTTT.

This clonotype occurred a few times. V is TRBV7-9 and J is TRBJ1-4; D not resolved. Per germline, CDR1 SEHNR and CDR2 FQNEAQ (reference sequence). This CDR3 contains 14 residues. Trimming cost V 3 bases and J 4 bases, with 9 bases left between them. DNA of the CDR3: TGTGCCAGCAGCTTCTCAGGTTATAATGAAAAACTGTTTTTT. Translated: CASSFSGYNEKLFF.

The V call is TRBV7-6, the J call TRBJ2-3; weak D call: TRBD2 (5 bases). V lost 5 bases and J lost 7, with 13 bases in between. There are 13 residues in the CDR3. Germline CDR1 and CDR2: SGHVS and FNYEAQ. For the CDR3, the DNA is TGTGCCAGCAGCCCCCCCCTAGCAAATACGCAGTATTTT. It yields the protein CASSPPLANTQYF. Based on the CDR3 plus reference TRBV7-6 and TRBJ2-3, the full variable domain is GAGVSQSPRYKVTKRGQDVALRCDPISGHVSLYWYRQALGQGPEFLTYFNYEAQQDKSGLPNDRFSAERPEGSISTLTIQRTEQRDSAMYRCASSPPLANTQYFGPGTRLTVL.

The chain joins TRBV7-9 to TRBJ2-7; D uncertain. Germline V gene sequence: CDR1 SEHNR, CDR2 FQNEAQ (reference sequence). This CDR3 spans 15 amino acids. V lost 1 base and J 0 bases, leaving 10 bases between the germline ends. The CDR3 sequence: CASSLEWSGSYEQYF. Here the CDR3 DNA reads TGTGCCAGCAGCTTAGAATGGAGTGGCTCCTACGAGCAGTACTTC.

This clonotype was seen a few times. The rearrangement joins TRBV7-9 to TRBJ2-3, with 7 positions matching TRBD1. The CDR3 loop spans 16 amino acids. The trim removed 8 bases at V and 2 bases at J, leaving 13 bases unmatched. Germline V CDR1 and CDR2: SEHNR, FQNEAQ (reference sequence). CDR3 DNA: TGTGCCAGCGCGGCGTACAGGGGTTCGGACACAGATACGCAGTATTTT. Translated: CASAAYRGSDTDTQYF.

The table lists this clonotype with a count of one. V is TRBV27 and J is TRBJ2-3; possible D gene TRBD2, 6 bases. The germline CDR1 and CDR2 sequences are MNHEY and SMNVEV (reference sequence). V lost 1 base and J lost 0, with 11 bases in between. CDR3 size: 16 residues. CDR3 protein: CASSLFSGTSTDTQYF. CDR3 DNA sequence: TGTGCCAGCAGTTTATTTAGCGGAACTAGCACAGATACGCAGTATTTT.

This chain uses TRBV10-2 with TRBJ2-2, with TRBD1 as a possible D gene (5 bases). V was clipped by 7 bases and J by 0 bases, with 21 bases between them. The CDR3 runs 18 residues. CDR1 and CDR2 (germline): WSHSY, SAAADI. CDR3 sequence reads: CASTSLYRTPANTGELFF. For the CDR3, the DNA is TGCGCCAGCACATCTCTTTATCGGACACCGGCGAACACCGGGGAGCTGTTTTTT.

This chain links TRBV12-3 or TRBV12-4 with TRBJ1-2, with D perhaps matching TRBD1 (5 bases). Trimming took off 6 bases at V and 8 bases at J, with 16 bases between the two ends. The CDR3 is 13 residues long. The CDR3 sequence is CASSSGAAEGYTF. CDR3 nucleotide sequence: TGTGCCAGCAGCAGCGGGGCAGCTGAGGGCTACACCTTC.

V is TRBV5-6 and J is TRBJ2-5, with D maybe TRBD1 (5 bases). Germline V gene data show CDR1 as SGHDT and CDR2 as YYEEEE. This CDR3 region has 13 residues. Trimming took 6 bases from V and 5 from J, leaving 14 bases between them. CDR3 nucleotide sequence: TGTGCCAGCATGGGCAGGGTGTTCGAGACCCAGTACTTC. This encodes CASMGRVFETQYF.

This clonotype was observed a few times. CDR3 nucleotide sequence: TGTGCCAGCAGCTCCGGACCCGCAGCTAACTATGGCTACACCTTC. Protein: CASSSGPAANYGYTF. V usage is TRBV11-1 and J usage is TRBJ1-2; D is unclear. CDR1 and CDR2 from the germline V gene are SGHAT and FQDESV (reference sequence). The CDR3 covers 15 residues. Trimming stripped 4 bases from V and 0 bases from J, with 12 bases between.

This clonotype was seen only a few times. The V gene is TRBV6-2 or TRBV6-3, the J gene TRBJ1-2, with D maybe TRBD1 (6 bases). V lost 7 bases and J lost 6, with 15 bases in between. In germline, CDR1 is MNHEY, CDR2 SVGEGT. This CDR3 contains 13 residues. The CDR3 loop reads CASTNTGGDGYTF. CDR3 nucleotides: TGTGCCAGCACCAACACGGGGGGCGATGGCTACACCTTC.

This clonotype turned up a few times. The chain employs TRBV2 and TRBJ1-4; no reliable D call. This CDR3 has 13 residues. Looked up from germline, CDR1 is SNHLY and CDR2 is FYNNEI. Trimming cost V 2 bases and J 1 base, with 2 bases left between them. This chain's CDR3 is CASSELTNEKLFF. The CDR3, as DNA: TGTGCCAGCAGTGAACTAACTAATGAAAAACTGTTTTTT.

In its sample, this clonotype was seen a few times. This chain links TRBV19 with TRBJ2-5; D is ambiguous. The CDR3 consists of 14 residues. Trimming left V 4 bases short and J 3 bases short, with 12 bases between. The V gene's germline CDR1 is LNHDA and CDR2 SQIVND (reference sequence). The CDR3 region has the DNA TGTGCCAGTAGTAGACTGGACCGAGAAGAGACCCAGTACTTC. Protein: CASSRLDREETQYF.

This clonotype was detected once. The chain has TRBV4-1 and TRBJ1-6, with D hard to call. This CDR3 spans 14 amino acids. The V and J ends lost 1 base and 12 bases respectively, with 13 bases between them. CDR1 MGHRA and CDR2 YSYEKL come from the germline V gene. The CDR3 sequence: CASSQGVIYLPLHF. In nucleotides, the CDR3 is TGCGCCAGCAGCCAAGGGGTGATCTATTTACCCCTCCACTTT.

This clonotype has more than one count but fewer than ten. This chain joins TRBV27 and TRBJ1-2; 7 bases map to TRBD1. CDR1 and CDR2 (germline): MNHEY, SMNVEV (reference sequence). V trimming: 5 bases; J trimming: 4 bases; junction bases outside the gene matches: 13. This CDR3 contains 16 residues. The CDR3 spells CASSPAPAGGFYGYTF. For the CDR3, the DNA is TGTGCCAGCAGTCCAGCCCCGGCAGGGGGTTTCTATGGCTACACCTTC.

This clonotype has more than one count but fewer than ten. This chain joins TRBV7-9 and TRBJ2-3; TRBD1 or TRBD2 may be the D gene (5 bases each). The CDR3 is made up of 16 amino acids. V gave up 4 bases and J gave up 1 base, with 15 bases separating them. CDR1 and CDR2 (germline): SEHNR, FQNEAQ (reference sequence). The CDR3 DNA reads TGTGCCAGCAGCTCCGGGACGCGATGGGGCACAGATACGCAGTATTTT. This codes for CASSSGTRWGTDTQYF.

In its sample, this clonotype was seen a few times. The chain combines TRBV5-4 with TRBJ2-3; no firm D call. This CDR3 contains 16 residues. V was pared by 4 bases and J by 2 bases, with 17 bases between. In germline, CDR1 is SGHNT, CDR2 YYREEE (reference sequence). The CDR3 region has the DNA TGTGCCAGCAGCCCACGGTACCTACAACTCACAGATACGCAGTATTTT. It encodes CASSPRYLQLTDTQYF.

The table lists this clonotype with a few counts. The chain is built from TRBV10-3 and TRBJ2-3; tentatively, D is TRBD2 (7 bases). The V end lost 3 bases, the J end lost 5 bases, and 18 bases lay between the germline ends. Per the germline V gene, CDR1 is ENHRY and CDR2 is SYGVKD. The length of the CDR3 is 16 residues. CDR3 nucleotide sequence: TGTGCCATCAGTGATTGGGGGGGCCGAAGGCGAGATACGCAGTATTTT. Its translation: CAISDWGGRRRDTQYF.

This clonotype was picked up one time. The chain links TRBV9 to TRBJ2-1; tentative D call: TRBD2 (6 bases). The ends were cut back, 1 base at V and 6 bases at J, with 14 bases in the middle. Per germline, CDR1 SGDLS and CDR2 YYNGEE. The CDR3 sequence is 15 residues long. This CDR3 is CASSVSQGGVNEQFF. The CDR3 region has the DNA TGTGCCAGCAGCGTAAGTCAGGGAGGCGTCAATGAGCAGTTCTTC. Combining the CDR3 with reference TRBV9 and TRBJ2-1 gives the whole variable domain DSGVTQTPKHLITATGQRVTLRCSPRSGDLSVYWYQQSLDQGLQFLIQYYNGEERAKGNILERFSAQQFPDLHSELNLSSLELGDSALYFCASSVSQGGVNEQFFGPGTRLTVL.

The V gene is TRBV6-2 or TRBV6-3, the J gene TRBJ1-5; D is unresolved. Trimming pared 2 bases from V and 5 bases from J, leaving 7 bases between. Germline V gene lookup returns CDR1 MNHEY and CDR2 SVGEGT. The CDR3 extends over 13 amino acids. The CDR3 DNA reads as TGTGCCAGCAGTTACAGCCTTTATCAGCCCCAGCATTTT. This gives the protein CASSYSLYQPQHF.

As concerns this clonotype: A clone one base away is much larger, so this may be a read error. The CDR3 DNA sequence: TGTGCCAGCAGCAGCCCCCTATTAGGGGGACACGTTAACTATGGCTGCACCTTC. Protein: CASSSPLLGGHVNYGCTF. This rearrangement joins TRBV7-2 to TRBJ1-2; possible D gene TRBD1, 6 bases. Germline V gives CDR1 SGHTA, CDR2 FQGNSA. CDR3 length: 18 amino acids.

The chain is built from TRBV12-3 or TRBV12-4 and TRBJ2-4; 8 bases are shared with TRBD2. This CDR3 is built from 12 residues. The V and J ends lost 4 bases and 11 bases, in that order; junction bases with no gene match: 4. The CDR3 DNA reads TGTGCCAGCAGTTGGACTAGCCAACTTCAGTACTTC. Amino acids: CASSWTSQLQYF.

This clonotype was detected only a few times. The rearrangement links TRBV4-1 to TRBJ1-2; 8 bases are a match to TRBD1. Germline assignment: CDR1 MGHRA and CDR2 YSYEKL. The V gene end was trimmed by 0 bases and the J gene end by 8 bases; junction bases not matched to a gene: 11. The CDR3 is 16 residues long. CDR3 sequence: CASSQDLWGRGQGYTF. CDR3 coding DNA: TGCGCCAGCAGCCAAGATCTTTGGGGCAGGGGGCAGGGCTACACCTTC.

V and J are TRBV5-1 and TRBJ2-7, with 10 nucleotides matching TRBD1. CDR1 is SGHRS and CDR2 is YFSETQ in the germline V gene. V dropped 4 bases and J dropped 3; count of bases not matched to a gene: 10. The CDR3 runs 16 residues. The CDR3 protein is CASSPKTGGYSYEQYF. The CDR3, as DNA: TGCGCCAGCAGCCCGAAGACAGGGGGCTACAGCTACGAGCAGTACTTC.

The chain carries TRBV20-1 and TRBJ2-7; D is perhaps TRBD2 (6 bases). Germline V CDR1 and CDR2: DFQATT, SNEGSKA (reference sequence). Trimming stripped 1 base from V and 0 bases from J, with 16 bases between. The CDR3 runs to 16 residues. In DNA, the CDR3 is TGCAGTGCTAGAGTTCGAGAGGGACTGAGCTCCTACGAGCAGTACTTC. It specifies CSARVREGLSSYEQYF.